The rows below give T cell receptor beta chains drawn from one sample of a study of cytomegalovirus exposure and HLA in healthy donors. TCRdb keeps only in-frame clones here, not all; method: immunoSEQ multiplex PCR. The sample includes 220,000 or so clones, roughly 84% of them seen just once. Sequenced input: PBMCs. These receptor sequences come from a woman between 25 and 40 years old in good health and CMV-seropositive. Each CDR3 is given with its conserved first and last residue. The D gene is left open where the match is weak.

TRBJ1-4,-,TRBV5-1,TGCGCCAGCAGGGCGACAGCAACTAATGAAAAACTGTTTTTT,CASRATATNEKLFF
TRBJ1-2,-,TRBV6-5,TGTGCCAGCAGCTCTCCCCCGCTAGGCGCCAGCGGCTACACCTTC,CASSSPPLGASGYTF
TRBJ2-3,TRBD2,TRBV13,TGTGCCAGCAGCTCGGTCCCGGGGGGGACAGATACGCAGTATTTT,CASSSVPGGTDTQYF
TRBJ2-5,-,TRBV10-3,TGTGCCATCAGCGTACAGAGACAAGAGACCCAGTACTTC,CAISVQRQETQYF
TRBJ2-1,-,TRBV2,TGTGCCAGCAACAGCGGAGTGGGGGCGCAGTACAATGAGCAGTTCTTC,CASNSGVGAQYNEQFF
TRBJ2-1,-,TRBV27,TGTGCCAGCAGTACAATAGCGGAAACCTACAATGAGCAGTTCTTC,CASSTIAETYNEQFF
TRBJ2-1,TRBD2,TRBV9,TGTGCCAGCAGCTCAGAAGGGGGACTAGCGGGACTGGAGGAGCAGTTCTTC,CASSSEGGLAGLEEQFF
TRBJ2-3,TRBD2,TRBV29-1,TGCAGCGTTATCATAGCGGGAGGCCAGGCAGATACGCAGTATTTT,CSVIIAGGQADTQYF
TRBJ1-2,-,TRBV4-2,TGTGCCAGCAGCCAAGACCAGACAGCGACCTATGGCTACACCTTC,CASSQDQTATYGYTF
TRBJ2-7,TRBD1,TRBV7-8,TGTGCCAGCAGCGCGACGGGACAGGGCTACGAGCAGTACTTC,CASSATGQGYEQYF
TRBJ2-1,TRBD1,TRBV7-8,TGTGCCAGCAGCTTAGTTAACAGGGGGATCGGGAATGAGCAGTTCTTC,CASSLVNRGIGNEQFF
TRBJ1-1,TRBD1,TRBV30,TGTGCCTGCCAGGGGGTGGCGATGAACACTGAAGCTTTCTTT,CACQGVAMNTEAFF
TRBJ2-5,TRBD1,TRBV29-1,TGCAGCGGATCCGGGACAGGGGGCGAAGAGACCCAGTACTTC,CSGSGTGGEETQYF
TRBJ2-6,-,TRBV27,TGTGCCAGCAGTTTAAATCCCGGGGCCCCTGGGGCCAACGTCCTGACTTTC,CASSLNPGAPGANVLTF